A selection of T cell receptor beta chains follows, all from one sample in a study of cytomegalovirus exposure and HLA in healthy donors. Assay: immunoSEQ multiplex PCR; the TCRdb copy retains only in-frame clones and omits some. The profile shows roughly 150,000 clones, more than 75% of them singletons. The sequenced sample consisted of PBMCs. The receptors come from a man aged 25-45 years in good health and CMV-seronegative. The CDR3 runs from the conserved cysteine through the conserved F or W. A D gene is named only where the DNA matches it firmly. Only some rows state a clone size, as once, few, many or a class for expanded clones.

d_call: .
clone_size: .
v_call: TRBV30
j_call: TRBJ2-1
cdr3_nt: TGTGCCTGGGGGAGGACCTACAATGAGCAGTTCTTC
cdr3_aa: CAWGRTYNEQFF

d_call: TRBD1
clone_size: .
v_call: TRBV19
j_call: TRBJ1-5
cdr3_nt: TGTGCCAGTAGTATCTTCGGTACAGGGGGCATTCATCAGCCCCAGCATTTT
cdr3_aa: CASSIFGTGGIHQPQHF

d_call: TRBD2
clone_size: .
v_call: TRBV14
j_call: TRBJ2-5
cdr3_nt: TGTGCCAGCAGCCGGGGTTTCGGGACTAGCGGCCGAGAGACCCAGTACTTC
cdr3_aa: CASSRGFGTSGRETQYF

d_call: .
clone_size: .
v_call: TRBV19
j_call: TRBJ1-4
cdr3_nt: TGTGCCAGTACACGAGCCTCCCACGCAACTAATGAAAAACTGTTTTTT
cdr3_aa: CASTRASHATNEKLFF

d_call: TRBD1
clone_size: .
v_call: TRBV28
j_call: TRBJ2-7
cdr3_nt: TGTGCCAGCAGCCCACTCGAAGGGACAGAGGGGGTGGAGTACTTC
cdr3_aa: CASSPLEGTEGVEYF

d_call: .
clone_size: once
v_call: TRBV19
j_call: TRBJ1-2
cdr3_nt: TGTGCCAGTAGTATAGACACCGGTGGAGGCGGCTACACCTTC
cdr3_aa: CASSIDTGGGGYTF

d_call: .
clone_size: .
v_call: TRBV4-1
j_call: TRBJ1-1
cdr3_nt: TGCGCCAGCAGCCAAGCCTTACAGGGCTTAGCTTTCTTT
cdr3_aa: CASSQALQGLAFF

d_call: .
clone_size: .
v_call: TRBV6-5
j_call: TRBJ1-3
cdr3_nt: TGTGCCAGCAGTTACTCTGGGGGCGGATACACCATATATTTT
cdr3_aa: CASSYSGGGYTIYF

d_call: .
clone_size: few
v_call: TRBV4-3
j_call: TRBJ1-2
cdr3_nt: TGCGCCAGCAGCCAATCCCACGGGAACTATGGCTACACCTTC
cdr3_aa: CASSQSHGNYGYTF

d_call: TRBD2
clone_size: .
v_call: TRBV9
j_call: TRBJ2-4
cdr3_nt: TGTGCCAGCAGCGTAGGACTAGCGGGGTCCCAAAACATTCAGTACTTC
cdr3_aa: CASSVGLAGSQNIQYF

d_call: .
clone_size: .
v_call: TRBV6-4
j_call: TRBJ2-1
cdr3_nt: TGTGCCAGCAGTGTCGAGCGGTCCTACAATGAGCAGTTCTTC
cdr3_aa: CASSVERSYNEQFF

d_call: TRBD2
clone_size: .
v_call: TRBV29-1
j_call: TRBJ2-7
cdr3_nt: TGCAGCGTTGAACGAGCGGGAGGGCCCTACGAGCAGTACTTC
cdr3_aa: CSVERAGGPYEQYF